This entry lists 17 T cell receptor beta chains sequenced from one sample in a study of T cells in Graves' hyperthyroidism and ophthalmopathy. Template material for amplifying TCR beta CDR3 regions consisted of RNA transcripts. RT-PCR in the first round (using the HTBI primer set) targeted the TCR CDR3. A single record per CDR3 protein comes from TCRdb applying MiXCR to the multiplex PCR reads. Counted here are around 520,000 distinct CDR3 sequences, approximately 25% occurring once; the ten biggest clones make up around 11%. The sequencing input was blood. The source of these receptors is a woman aged 30 to 39 with Graves' ophthalmopathy.

At least ten counts were recorded for this clonotype. The chain is built from TRBV7-6 and TRBJ1-1; weak D call: TRBD1 (6 bases). Trimming left V 1 base short and J 3 bases short, with 12 bases between. Germline V CDR1 and CDR2: SGHVS, FNYEAQ. The CDR3 totals 15 residues. This CDR3 reads CASSLVGTGYTEAFF. CDR3 sequence (DNA): TGTGCCAGCAGCTTAGTTGGTACAGGGTACACTGAAGCTTTCTTT.

This chain joins TRBV4-2 and TRBJ2-7; D unresolved. With 1 base removed from V and 0 bases from J, the gap between germline ends came to 13 bases. The CDR3 spans 16 residues. Germline V CDR1 and CDR2: LGHNA, YNFKEQ. CDR3 nucleotides: TGTGCCAGCAGCCAAGCCCCGACGGAGCTCTCCTACGAGCAGTACTTC. Encoded protein: CASSQAPTELSYEQYF.

In its sample, this clonotype was seen many times. This sequence joins TRBV7-8 and TRBJ2-5; TRBD2 is a possible D gene (6 bases). The ends were cut back, 5 bases at V and 2 bases at J, with 9 bases in the middle. This CDR3 spans 13 amino acids. The germline V gene has CDR1 SGHVS and CDR2 FQNEAQ. The CDR3: CASSPGEQETQYF. CDR3 nucleotide sequence: TGTGCCAGCAGCCCGGGGGAGCAAGAGACCCAGTACTTC.

The rearrangement links TRBV12-5 to TRBJ2-7; D is perhaps TRBD1 or TRBD2 (6 bases each). The V end lost 2 bases, the J end lost 2 bases, and 13 bases lay between the germline ends. The CDR3 has 15 residues. The germline V gene encodes CDR1 LGHNT and CDR2 FRNRAP. Here the CDR3 reads CASGLWGAWAYEQYF. DNA for the CDR3: TGTGCTAGTGGTTTGTGGGGGGCTTGGGCCTACGAGCAGTACTTC.

In regard to this clonotype: A much more abundant neighbour one base away suggests this may be a read error. The chain has TRBV5-1 and TRBJ1-1; D may be TRBD1 (5 bases). The V gene lost 1 base and the J gene lost 9 bases, with 10 bases spanning the gap. The CDR3 sequence is 12 residues long. The germline V gene encodes CDR1 SGHRS and CDR2 YFSETQ. CDR3 region: CASSLLGPKAFF. The CDR3 nucleotides are TGCGCCAGCAGCTTGTTGGGGCCAAAAGCTTTCTTT.

This clonotype has at least ten counts. The V gene is TRBV6-1, the J gene TRBJ1-2, with TRBD1 matching over 7 bases. V was pared by 1 base and J by 4 bases, with 6 bases of the junction left unmatched. CDR1 MNHNS and CDR2 SASEGT come from the germline V gene. This CDR3 has 15 residues. CDR3 in amino acids: CASSEGQGSGYGYTF. The CDR3 DNA sequence: TGTGCCAGCAGTGAAGGACAGGGCTCCGGCTATGGCTACACCTTC.

This clonotype has just a few counts. Here the CDR3 omits its conserved ending phenylalanine or tryptophan, so a read error is the likely source. The gene calls are TRBV5-1 and TRBJ1-2; D unresolved. Trimming took 4 bases from V and 4 from J, leaving 11 bases between them. The CDR3 is 13 amino acids. Germline loops: CDR1 SGHRS, CDR2 YFSETQ. CDR3 in DNA: TGCGCCAGCAGCCTACTTACCATCTATGGCTACACCTCC. Its protein is CASSLLTIYGYTS.

This clonotype has at least ten counts. The chain has TRBV18 and TRBJ1-1; D call uncertain. The CDR3 sequence is 15 residues long. Germline-derived CDR1 and CDR2 are KGHSH and LQKENI. V was pared by 0 bases and J by 1 base, with 9 bases between. The CDR3 coding sequence is TGTGCCAGCTCACCACCGTCCAGGACGAACACTGAAGCTTTCTTT. It yields the protein CASSPPSRTNTEAFF.

V gene TRBV12-3 or TRBV12-4 combines with J gene TRBJ2-5; D not resolved. This CDR3 contains 15 residues. The germline V and J ends were trimmed by 2 bases and 5 bases, with 15 bases remaining between them. The CDR3 DNA is TGTGCCAGCAGTTTATGGGCGGCCGTAGAGGAGACCCAGTACTTC. This gives the protein CASSLWAAVEETQYF.

This clonotype was seen repeatedly, ten times or more. The chain combines TRBV7-2 with TRBJ1-6; D is perhaps TRBD1 (6 bases). Germline values: CDR1 SGHTA, CDR2 FQGNSA. This CDR3 spans 15 amino acids. The V gene lost 0 bases and the J gene lost 9 bases, with 12 bases spanning the gap. CDR3 nucleotides: TGTGCCAGCAGCTTAGCTCAGGGGATGAGTTCACCCCTCCACTTT. Its translation: CASSLAQGMSSPLHF.

V is TRBV12-3 or TRBV12-4 and J is TRBJ2-5; possibly TRBD1 for D (6 bases). V lost 2 bases, J lost 4 bases, and 20 bases lay in between. The CDR3 contains 17 residues. Here the CDR3 reads CASSLSVRRGSPETQYF. For the CDR3, the DNA is TGTGCCAGCAGTTTATCGGTCCGCAGGGGTAGCCCAGAGACCCAGTACTTC.

Many counts were recorded for this clonotype. V gene TRBV24-1 combines with J gene TRBJ2-2, with TRBD1 matching 8 bases. This CDR3 is 17 amino acids long. After removal of 3 bases from V and 4 bases from J, the junction contained 9 bases not matched to a gene. Germline V lookup: CDR1 KGHDR, CDR2 SFDVKD. In nucleotides, the CDR3 is TGTGCCACCAGTGATCCACAGGGGGATCGGATCACCGGGGAGCTGTTTTTT. Translating it yields CATSDPQGDRITGELFF.

This clonotype was observed many times. The genes are TRBV11-3 and TRBJ2-7, with D unclear. Germline CDR1 reads SGHNT; CDR2 reads YENEEA. Trimming took off 5 bases at V and 5 bases at J, with 13 bases between the two ends. This CDR3 spans 13 amino acids. The CDR3 DNA reads TGTGCCAGCAGCCCACGAATGGGGAACGAGCAGTACTTC. It encodes CASSPRMGNEQYF.

To note about this clonotype: Just one base apart from a much larger clone, this may be a read error. This chain links TRBV6-2 or TRBV6-3 with TRBJ2-2; D may be TRBD2 (5 bases). Germline V gene lookup returns CDR1 MNHEY and CDR2 SVGEGT. Trimming took off 3 bases at V and 4 bases at J, with 15 bases between the two ends. The CDR3 is made up of 16 amino acids. As DNA, the CDR3 is TGTGCCAGCAGTTATGTCGCGCCCGCGGGCACCGGGGAGCTGTTTTTT. Amino acid sequence: CASSYVAPAGTGELFF.

This clonotype was seen a few times. Likely a read error: the CDR3 ends without its conserved phenylalanine or tryptophan. The CDR3 region has the DNA TGTGCCAGCAGTGAAGCTGGATTTGAGGGGAATGGCTACACCTCC. Its protein product is CASSEAGFEGNGYTS. V usage is TRBV6-1 and J usage is TRBJ1-2, with a possible D match to TRBD1 (5 bases). The V gene's germline CDR1 is MNHNS and CDR2 SASEGT. V lost 0 bases and J lost 6, with 14 bases in between. This CDR3 comprises 15 residues.

The rearrangement uses TRBV12-3 or TRBV12-4 and TRBJ2-5; D unclear. This CDR3 region has 14 residues. Trimming removed 6 bases from V and 0 bases from J, with 11 bases in between. CDR3 protein: CASSPDDDQETQYF. The CDR3 nucleotides read TGTGCCAGCAGCCCGGATGACGACCAAGAGACCCAGTACTTC.

This clonotype was seen a few times. The junction does not match germline at one end; this may be a read error. The chain recombines TRBV7-2 with TRBJ2-5; 7 bases match TRBD2. Germline values: CDR1 SGHTA, CDR2 FQGNSA. There are 13 residues in the CDR3. The CDR3 sequence is CASSFWGGETKYF. In DNA, the CDR3 is TGTGCCAGCAGCTTTTGGGGGGGAGAGACCAAGTACTTC.